This T cell receptor beta chain emerged from a study of identical twins. General study findings and limits: A lower insertion count was a feature of abundant cord blood beta clonotypes, with no such feature in memory repertoires.

CDR3 length: 14 amino acids. Germline V gene data show CDR1 as SQVTM and CDR2 as ANQGSEA. Trimming removed 5 bases from V and 8 bases from J, with 19 bases in between. In the case of this clonotype: Antigen specificity is unknown.

MiXCR was run by TCRdb on the 5' RACE reads, yielding one entry per CDR3 protein. The data show hundreds of thousands of distinct CDR3 sequences, 15% to 20% seen once. The sample was also linked to a second study, of T cells expressing NK-cell markers. That study reports: Several of the experiments relied on an anti-gamma-delta TCR antibody so that only alpha-beta TCR T cells were sorted.

The rearrangement joins TRBV29-1 to TRBJ2-1; possibly TRBD2 for D (6 bases). This TCR was sampled from a woman between 18 and 29 years old in good health. The sequencing input was PBMCs. The CDR3 region has the DNA TGCAGCGTTTGCCCTTCAGGAGGGGAGGATGAGCAGTTCTTC. Translated: CSVCPSGGEDEQFF.